The clone carrying this T cell receptor (beta chain) was found a few times. What it recognizes is unknown. Ranging in age from roughly 6 to 100, the donors were healthy Caucasian individuals from Russia. Drawn from each donor were roughly 9.4 milliliters of peripheral blood. The sample originates from a study of blood T cells in healthy people across ages. Study-wide points: Significant beta diversity loss was already apparent by age roughly 44, declining roughly linearly.

Germline CDR1 and CDR2: LNHNV and YYDKDF (reference sequence). Trimming cost V 0 bases and J 1 base, with 15 bases left between them. This CDR3 is built from 17 residues. For the second PCR, which ran for roughly 7 to 11 cycles, a sample-barcoded 5' primer and a J-beta primer mix were used. Carrying 12 random nucleotides, a template-switch adaptor labeled each individual cDNA molecule. TCRdb reprocessed the 5' RACE reads with MiXCR, giving one entry per CDR3 protein. The data show approximately 2,000,000 distinct CDR3 sequences, with approximately 40% seen just once and under 25% held by the top ten.

The receptor's source is a human donor in good health. The sequencing sample was made of blood. The V and J genes are TRBV15 and TRBJ2-5; D may be TRBD2 (6 bases). The chain's CDR3 is CATSRDLGGETQETQYF. CDR3 coding DNA: TGTGCCACCAGCAGAGATCTTGGCGGGGAGACCCAAGAGACCCAGTACTTC.